Below are 21 T cell receptor beta chains sequenced from a single sample in a study of regulatory T cells in long-lasting Graves disease. iRepertoire HTBI primers and Arm-PCR of CDR3 regions built TCR beta libraries. In TCRdb, the multiplex PCR reads were re-called with MiXCR into one record per CDR3 protein. The table has roughly 400,000 distinct CDR3 sequences, about 21% seen once; the top ten hold around 15%. As to time point: persistent/refractory GD, antithyroid drugs over 5 years with positive TRAb. PBMC-derived RNA was used for the TCR library. The sequenced sample was peripheral blood mononuclear cells (PBMCs), obtained when the disease was refractory, from a patient treated with antithyroid drugs. These receptors were taken from a female donor with Graves disease.

This clonotype occurred many times. The chain recombines TRBV10-3 with TRBJ2-5, with TRBD1 identical over 9 bases. After removal of 4 bases from V and 2 bases from J, the junction contained 8 bases not matched to a gene. This CDR3 is built from 16 residues. From germline, CDR1 is ENHRY and CDR2 SYGVKD. In nucleotides, the CDR3 is TGTGCCATCAGTGGCCCGGGACAGGGATTACAAGAGACCCAGTACTTC. Its protein product is CAISGPGQGLQETQYF.

This clonotype was observed many times. Its ends do not fully match the called genes, so a read error is possible. V is TRBV10-3 and J is TRBJ1-1; D is uncertain. This CDR3 has 13 amino acids. The germline V gene encodes CDR1 ENHRY and CDR2 SYGVKD. CDR3 region: CAISPHQRPEAFF. In DNA form, the CDR3 reads TGTGCCATCTCCCCACACCAGCGTCCTGAGGCTTTCTTT.

At least ten counts were recorded for this clonotype. At one of its ends the junction is not consistent with the germline gene, which may arise from a read error. V gene TRBV10-3 combines with J gene TRBJ2-5; a weak D match, TRBD1 (6 bases). The CDR3 totals 13 residues. CDR1 ENHRY and CDR2 SYGVKD come from the germline V gene. The CDR3 sequence is CNYTGSLEKTQYF. CDR3 coding DNA: TGCAACTATACAGGGTCACTCGAGAAGACCCAGTACTTC.

The rearrangement links TRBV2 to TRBJ2-3, with 7 nucleotides matching TRBD2. The CDR3 totals 15 residues. With V trimmed by 6 bases and J by 0 bases, 6 bases remained unmatched. Per germline, CDR1 SNHLY and CDR2 FYNNEI. CDR3 nucleotide sequence: TGTGCCAGCAGCCCTGGGGGACTAAGCACAGATACGCAGTATTTT. As protein: CASSPGGLSTDTQYF.

This clonotype was found a few times. In nucleotides, the CDR3 is TGTGCCAGCTTGCCTGGACGGTACTCCTACGAGCAGTACTTC. Protein product: CASLPGRYSYEQYF. This sequence joins TRBV2 and TRBJ2-7; no firm D call. Germline V lookup: CDR1 SNHLY, CDR2 FYNNEI. Trimming removed 8 bases at V and 0 bases at J, with 14 bases between. The CDR3 runs 14 residues. The full variable domain, completed using reference TRBV2 and TRBJ2-7, is EPEVTQTPSHQVTQMGQEVILRCVPISNHLYFYWYRQILGQKVEFLVSFYNNEISEKSEIFDDQFSVERPDGSNFTLKIRSTKLEDSAMYFCASLPGRYSYEQYFGPGTRLTVT.

Only a few counts were recorded for this clonotype. V gene TRBV11-1 combines with J gene TRBJ1-1, with D possibly TRBD1 on 5 matching bases. The CDR3 is 15 residues long. Germline V gene data show CDR1 as SGHAT and CDR2 as FQDESV (reference sequence). V lost 5 bases to trimming and J lost 3 bases, with 16 bases between them. In DNA form, the CDR3 reads TGTGCCAGCAGCCTGGGGACTGGGGTTTACACTGAAGCTTTCTTT. Translating it yields CASSLGTGVYTEAFF.

The chain combines TRBV7-9 with TRBJ1-3; no clear D. Germline V gene data show CDR1 as SEHNR and CDR2 as FQNEAQ (reference sequence). This CDR3 is 13 amino acids long. V was pared by 5 bases and J by 0 bases, with 5 bases between. The CDR3 loop reads CASSRDSGNTIYF. Here the CDR3 DNA reads TGTGCCAGCAGCCGGGACTCTGGAAACACCATATATTTT.

The chain joins TRBV4-1 to TRBJ2-7, with 10 nucleotides matching TRBD2. V was pared by 0 bases and J by 5 bases, with 4 bases of the junction left unmatched. The CDR3 extends over 15 amino acids. CDR1 and CDR2 (germline): MGHRA, YSYEKL. CDR3 nucleotide sequence: TGCGCCAGCAGCCAAGATAGCGGGAGGATCGACGAGCAGTACTTC. It codes for CASSQDSGRIDEQYF.

A few counts support this clonotype. This rearrangement joins TRBV20-1 to TRBJ2-7; 9 nucleotides align to TRBD1. The trim removed 3 bases at V and 3 bases at J, leaving 6 bases unmatched. This CDR3 spans 14 amino acids. In germline, CDR1 is DFQATT, CDR2 SNEGSKA (reference sequence). The CDR3 DNA follows: TGCAGTGCTAGCTCCGGGACAGGGAACTACGAGCAGTACTTC. As protein: CSASSGTGNYEQYF.

This clonotype was seen only a few times. The chain couples TRBV29-1 to TRBJ1-4; 9 bases are a match to TRBD1. The germline CDR1 and CDR2 sequences are SQVTM and ANQGSEA. The CDR3 covers 16 residues. After removal of 5 bases from V and 7 bases from J, the junction contained 14 bases not matched to a gene. CDR3 region: CSVRSRTGGAGEKLFF. CDR3 nucleotides: TGCAGCGTTCGTTCACGAACAGGGGGCGCGGGTGAAAAACTGTTTTTT.

The chain carries TRBV7-9 and TRBJ2-7; either TRBD1 or TRBD2 may supply D (5 bases each). CDR3 length equals 18 residues. Trimming shortened V by 2 bases and J by 0 bases, and 20 bases separated the two germline ends. The V gene's germline CDR1 is SEHNR and CDR2 FQNEAQ (reference sequence). The CDR3 spells CASSLNGATLQSSYEQYF. For the CDR3, the DNA is TGTGCCAGCAGCTTAAACGGGGCCACCCTCCAAAGCTCCTACGAGCAGTACTTC.

In this sample, this clonotype turned up many times. The J gene is TRBJ2-7, the V gene TRBV12-3 or TRBV12-4; TRBD1 or TRBD2 may be the D gene (6 bases each). The V and J ends lost 3 bases and 5 bases respectively, with 20 bases between them. This CDR3 is built from 16 residues. This chain's CDR3 is CASSFWGATLSHEQYF. Written as DNA, the CDR3 is TGTGCCAGCAGTTTCTGGGGGGCTACACTATCCCACGAGCAGTACTTC.

This clonotype has only one observation. This chain links TRBV14 with TRBJ1-1, with D possibly being TRBD1 (6 bases). Germline V CDR1 and CDR2: SGHDN, FVKESK. Trimming removed 4 bases at V and 8 bases at J, with 11 bases between. The CDR3 runs 12 residues. The CDR3 reads CASSPQGPEAFF. CDR3 bases: TGTGCCAGCAGCCCCCAGGGGCCCGAAGCTTTCTTT.

There are many counts of this clonotype. CDR3 region: CATSDPGTDQETQYF. The CDR3 DNA is TGTGCCACCAGTGACCCCGGGACAGACCAAGAGACCCAGTACTTC. J is TRBJ2-5 and V is TRBV24-1; the match to TRBD1 covers 7 bases. V lost 4 bases and J lost 0; bases outside the gene matches: 4. The CDR3 is 15 amino acids. Germline CDR1 KGHDR, CDR2 SFDVKD.

This clonotype came up many times. The rearrangement links TRBV28 to TRBJ2-7; 9 positions match TRBD1. The CDR3 runs 16 residues. Germline CDR1 reads MDHEN; CDR2 reads SYDVKM. Germline trimming cut 5 bases from V and 0 bases from J; bases unmatched to any gene: 8. This chain's CDR3 is CASSLHRGRPSYEQYF. The CDR3 DNA sequence: TGTGCCAGCAGTCTTCACAGGGGGCGCCCCTCCTACGAGCAGTACTTC. The variable domain in full, completed from reference TRBV28 and TRBJ2-7, reads DVKVTQSSRYLVKRTGEKVFLECVQDMDHENMFWYRQDPGLGLRLIYFSYDVKMKEKGDIPEGYSVSREKKERFSLILESASTNQTSMYLCASSLHRGRPSYEQYFGPGTRLTVT.

This clonotype was counted ten times or more. The chain has TRBV11-2 and TRBJ1-6; D not resolved. The CDR3 extends over 15 amino acids. CDR1 SGHAT and CDR2 FQNNGV come from the germline V gene. Trimming removed 3 bases at V and 0 bases at J, with 6 bases between. This chain's CDR3 is CASSFGSSYNSPLHF. DNA of the CDR3: TGTGCCAGCAGCTTCGGAAGCTCCTATAATTCACCCCTCCACTTT.

This clonotype was observed a handful of times. V gene TRBV3-1 combines with J gene TRBJ2-7, with 10 bases fitting TRBD2. Germline CDR1 is LGHDT and CDR2 is YNNKEL (reference sequence). This CDR3 spans 18 amino acids. V dropped 0 bases and J dropped 3; count of bases not matched to a gene: 11. CDR3 sequence (DNA): TGTGCCAGCAGCCAAGATGAAAGCGGGAGGGCAGGCGACTACGAGCAGTACTTC. This sequence encodes CASSQDESGRAGDYEQYF.

As regards this clonotype: A read error may explain this, as a much larger clone is one base away. V is TRBV20-1 and J is TRBJ1-4, with D unclear. CDR1 DFQATT and CDR2 SNEGSKA come from the germline V gene (reference sequence). Trimming took 6 bases from V and 8 from J, leaving 19 bases between them. The CDR3 totals 14 residues. CDR3 sequence: CSAKRAGEGEKLFF. CDR3 nucleotides: TGCAGTGCAAAGAGAGCCGGGGAAGGGGAAAAACTGTTTTTT.

The genes are TRBV14 and TRBJ1-4; 7 bases map to TRBD1. Germline loops: CDR1 SGHDN, CDR2 FVKESK. Losses at the gene ends were 2 bases for V and 0 bases for J; bases not matched to a gene: 3. The CDR3 consists of 16 residues. Written as DNA, the CDR3 is TGTGCCAGCAGCCAATGGCAGGGGGCAACTAATGAAAAACTGTTTTTT. This gives the protein CASSQWQGATNEKLFF. Combining the CDR3 with reference TRBV14 and TRBJ1-4 gives the whole variable domain EAGVTQFPSHSVIEKGQTVTLRCDPISGHDNLYWYRRVMGKEIKFLLHFVKESKQDESGMPNNRFLAERTGGTYSTLKVQPAELEDSGVYFCASSQWQGATNEKLFFGSGTQLSVL.

V and J are TRBV3-1 and TRBJ2-1; 9 bases map to TRBD2. Unmatched junction bases numbered 5, after V lost 0 bases and J lost 5 bases. Germline V gene lookup returns CDR1 LGHDT and CDR2 YNNKEL (reference sequence). The CDR3 totals 16 residues. CDR3 nucleotide sequence: TGTGCCAGCAGCCAAGACCGACTAGCGGTGGACAATGAGCAGTTCTTC. Translation: CASSQDRLAVDNEQFF.

This clonotype was found a few times. J is TRBJ2-2 and V is TRBV3-1, with D possibly matching TRBD2 (6 bases). This CDR3 contains 14 residues. The V end was cut by 2 bases, the J end by 4 bases, with 8 bases between. The V gene's germline CDR1 is LGHDT and CDR2 YNNKEL (reference sequence). CDR3 protein: CASSQRRGTGELFF. The CDR3 DNA sequence: TGTGCCAGCAGCCAAAGGAGGGGCACCGGGGAGCTGTTTTTT.